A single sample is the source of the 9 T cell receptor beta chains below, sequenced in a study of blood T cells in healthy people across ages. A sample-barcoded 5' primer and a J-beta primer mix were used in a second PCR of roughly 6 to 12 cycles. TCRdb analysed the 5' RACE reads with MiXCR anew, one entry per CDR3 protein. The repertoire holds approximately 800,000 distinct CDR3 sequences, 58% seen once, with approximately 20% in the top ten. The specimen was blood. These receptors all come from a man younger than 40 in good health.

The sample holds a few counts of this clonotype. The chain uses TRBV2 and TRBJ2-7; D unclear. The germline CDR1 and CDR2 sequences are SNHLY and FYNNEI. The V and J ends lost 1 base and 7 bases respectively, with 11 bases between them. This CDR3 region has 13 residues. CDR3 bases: TGTGCCAGCAGTGAAGACAGAAACAATGAGCAGTACTTC. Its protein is CASSEDRNNEQYF.

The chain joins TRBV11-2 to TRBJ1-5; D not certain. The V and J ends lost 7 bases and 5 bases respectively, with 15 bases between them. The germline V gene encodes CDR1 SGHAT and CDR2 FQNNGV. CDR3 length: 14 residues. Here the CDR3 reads CASKDSGSHQPQHF. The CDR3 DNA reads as TGTGCCAGCAAAGATTCGGGCTCTCATCAGCCCCAGCATTTT. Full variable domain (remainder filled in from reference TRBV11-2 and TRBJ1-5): EAGVAQSPRYKIIEKRQSVAFWCNPISGHATLYWYQQILGQGPKLLIQFQNNGVVDDSQLPKDRFSAERLKGVDSTLKIQPAKLEDSAVYLCASKDSGSHQPQHFGDGTRLSIL.

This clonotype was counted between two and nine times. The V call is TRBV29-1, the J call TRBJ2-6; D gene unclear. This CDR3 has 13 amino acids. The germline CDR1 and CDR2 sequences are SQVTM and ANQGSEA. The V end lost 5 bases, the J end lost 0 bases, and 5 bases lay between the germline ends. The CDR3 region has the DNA TGCAGCGTTTATCTCTCTGGGGCCAACGTCCTGACTTTC. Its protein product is CSVYLSGANVLTF.

This CDR3 reads CASSSGTGITGANVLTF. In nucleotides, the CDR3 is TGTGCCAGCTCGTCCGGGACAGGGATTACTGGGGCCAACGTCCTGACTTTC. The V gene is TRBV7-3, the J gene TRBJ2-6; 9 positions agree with TRBD1. The CDR3 sequence is 17 residues long. Germline CDR1 SGHTA, CDR2 FQGTGA. V shed 8 bases and J 2 bases; nucleotides not matched to a gene: 10.

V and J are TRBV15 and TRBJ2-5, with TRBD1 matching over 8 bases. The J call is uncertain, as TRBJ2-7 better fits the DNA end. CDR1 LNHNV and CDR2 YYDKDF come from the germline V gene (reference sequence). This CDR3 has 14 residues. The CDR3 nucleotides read TGTGCCACCAGCAGAGACAGGGGGCTCTACGAGCAGTACTTC. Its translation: CATSRDRGLYEQYF.

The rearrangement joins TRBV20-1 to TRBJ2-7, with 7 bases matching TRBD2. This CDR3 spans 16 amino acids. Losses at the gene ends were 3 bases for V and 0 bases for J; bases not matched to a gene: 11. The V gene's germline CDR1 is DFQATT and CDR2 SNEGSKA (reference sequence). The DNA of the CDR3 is TGCAGTGCTAGTCCCCTATTCGGGGGGAGCTCCTACGAGCAGTACTTC. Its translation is CSASPLFGGSSYEQYF.

The CDR3 DNA reads as TGTGCCAGCAGTGATGGGACTAGCACTGAGCAGTTCTTC. Translating gives CASSDGTSTEQFF. The gene calls are TRBV6-1 and TRBJ2-1, with TRBD2 identical over 9 bases. Trimming removed 3 bases from V and 9 bases from J; junction bases left unmatched: 3. CDR1 is MNHNS, CDR2 SASEGT, per germline. The CDR3 spans 13 residues.

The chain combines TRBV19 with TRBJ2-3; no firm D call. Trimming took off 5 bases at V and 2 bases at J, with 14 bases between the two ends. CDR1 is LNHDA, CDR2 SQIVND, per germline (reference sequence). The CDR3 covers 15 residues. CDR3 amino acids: CASSFRFLDTDTQYF. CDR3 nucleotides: TGTGCCAGTAGTTTCCGGTTTCTTGACACAGATACGCAGTATTTT.

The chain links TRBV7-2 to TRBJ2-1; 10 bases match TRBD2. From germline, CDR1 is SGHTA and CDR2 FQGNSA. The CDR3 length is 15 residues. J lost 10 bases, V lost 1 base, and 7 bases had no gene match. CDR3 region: CASSLELAGAGEQFF. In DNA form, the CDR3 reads TGTGCCAGCAGCTTAGAGCTAGCGGGAGCGGGGGAGCAGTTCTTC. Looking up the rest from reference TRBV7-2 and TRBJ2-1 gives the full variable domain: GAGVSQSPSNKVTEKGKDVELRCDPISGHTALYWYRQSLGQGLEFLIYFQGNSAPDKSGLPSDRFSAERTGGSVSTLTIQRTQQEDSAVYLCASSLELAGAGEQFFGPGTRLTVL.